This TCR beta chain is drawn from a study of cytomegalovirus exposure and HLA in healthy donors. CDR3 length: 15 amino acids. The ends lost 4 bases at V and 5 bases at J; junction bases unmatched: 8. Germline CDR1 reads SGHDT; CDR2 reads YYEEEE. The PCR was carried out with 60 Vbeta primers and 13 Jbeta primers. Method: immunoSEQ multiplex PCR; TCRdb's copy keeps in-frame clones and lacks some. The sample carries about 120,000 clones, around 86% recorded once. This clone was seen a handful of times. Its target is unknown. Study results and limitations: Cytomegalovirus status was reportedly diagnosed by the classifier with high sensitivity and specificity. V- and J-gene trimming of TCR beta was linked (in a later analysis) to a missense DCLRE1C variant. An analysis that was carried out later associated fewer than 20,000 TCR beta sequences with HLA alleles at 0.05 false discovery rate.

V gene TRBV5-6 combines with J gene TRBJ1-1; 10 nucleotides match TRBD1. Material: PBMCs. The clonotype originates from a woman aged 40 to 50 in good health and CMV-seronegative. The CDR3, as DNA: TGTGCCAGCAGCGTACCGGGACAGGGGAAGACTGAAGCTTTCTTT. This sequence encodes CASSVPGQGKTEAFF.